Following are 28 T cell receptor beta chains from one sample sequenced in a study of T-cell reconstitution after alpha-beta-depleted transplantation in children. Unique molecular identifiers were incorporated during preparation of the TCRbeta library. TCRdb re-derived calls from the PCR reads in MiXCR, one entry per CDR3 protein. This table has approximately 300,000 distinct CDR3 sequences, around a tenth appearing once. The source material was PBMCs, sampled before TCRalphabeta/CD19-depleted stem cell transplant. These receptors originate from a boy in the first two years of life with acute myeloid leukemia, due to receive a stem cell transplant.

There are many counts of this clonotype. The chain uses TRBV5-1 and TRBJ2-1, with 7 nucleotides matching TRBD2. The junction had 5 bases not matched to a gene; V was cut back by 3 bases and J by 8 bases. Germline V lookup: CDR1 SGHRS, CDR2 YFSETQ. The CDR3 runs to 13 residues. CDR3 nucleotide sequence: TGCGCCAGCAGCTCGGGGGGAGGGGATGAGCAGTTCTTC. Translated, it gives CASSSGGGDEQFF.

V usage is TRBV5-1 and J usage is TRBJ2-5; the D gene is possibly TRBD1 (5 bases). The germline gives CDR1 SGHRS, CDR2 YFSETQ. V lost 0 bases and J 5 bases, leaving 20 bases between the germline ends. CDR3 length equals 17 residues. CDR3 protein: CASSLGFGPGISETQYF. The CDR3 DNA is TGCGCCAGCAGCTTGGGGTTTGGACCAGGGATAAGCGAGACCCAGTACTTC.

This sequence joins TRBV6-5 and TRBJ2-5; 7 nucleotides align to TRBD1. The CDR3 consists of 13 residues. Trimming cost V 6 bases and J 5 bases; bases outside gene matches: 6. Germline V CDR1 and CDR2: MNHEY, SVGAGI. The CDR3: CASRPQGVETQYF. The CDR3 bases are TGTGCCAGCAGGCCTCAGGGGGTTGAGACCCAGTACTTC.

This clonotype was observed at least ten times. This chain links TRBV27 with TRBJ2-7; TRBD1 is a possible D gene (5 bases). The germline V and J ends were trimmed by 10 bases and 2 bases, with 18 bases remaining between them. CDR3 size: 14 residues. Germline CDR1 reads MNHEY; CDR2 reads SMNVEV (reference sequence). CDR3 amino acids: CAIKSTVLPYEQYF. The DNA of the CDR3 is TGTGCCATCAAGTCGACAGTCCTTCCCTACGAGCAGTACTTC.

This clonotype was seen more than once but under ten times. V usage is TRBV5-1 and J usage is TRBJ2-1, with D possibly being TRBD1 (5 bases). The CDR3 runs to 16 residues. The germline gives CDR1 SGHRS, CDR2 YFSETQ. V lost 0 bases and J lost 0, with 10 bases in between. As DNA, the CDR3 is TGCGCCAGCAGCTTGGAGGGGCCCTACTCCTACAATGAGCAGTTCTTC. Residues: CASSLEGPYSYNEQFF.

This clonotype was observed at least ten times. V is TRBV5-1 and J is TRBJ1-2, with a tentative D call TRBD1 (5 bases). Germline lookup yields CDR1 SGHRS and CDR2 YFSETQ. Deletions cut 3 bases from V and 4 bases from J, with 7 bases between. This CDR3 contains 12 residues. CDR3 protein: CASSSDTYGYTF. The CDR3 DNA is TGCGCCAGCAGCTCGGACACCTATGGCTACACCTTC.

The CDR3 nucleotides are TGTGCCAGCAGCCCCCAGGGGGTGTACAATGAGCAGTTCTTC. This sequence encodes CASSPQGVYNEQFF. This chain joins TRBV7-2 and TRBJ2-1; TRBD1 matches at 7 bases. The germline V gene has CDR1 SGHTA and CDR2 FQGNSA. The CDR3 has 14 amino acids. The V segment lost 5 bases and the J segment 4 bases; nucleotides outside the gene matches: 5.

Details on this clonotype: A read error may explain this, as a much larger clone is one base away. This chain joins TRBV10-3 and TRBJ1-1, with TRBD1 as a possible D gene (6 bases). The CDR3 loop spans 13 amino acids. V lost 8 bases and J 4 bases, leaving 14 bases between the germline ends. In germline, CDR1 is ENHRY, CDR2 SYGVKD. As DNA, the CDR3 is TGTGCCATCGATCAGGGGTACAGCACTGAAGCTTTCTTT. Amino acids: CAIDQGYSTEAFF.

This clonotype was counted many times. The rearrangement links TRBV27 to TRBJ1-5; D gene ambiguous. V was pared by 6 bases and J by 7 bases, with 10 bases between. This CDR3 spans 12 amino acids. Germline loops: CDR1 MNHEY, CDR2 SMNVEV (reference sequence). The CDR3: CASSLKGQPQHF. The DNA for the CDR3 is TGTGCCAGCAGCCTTAAAGGGCAGCCCCAGCATTTT.

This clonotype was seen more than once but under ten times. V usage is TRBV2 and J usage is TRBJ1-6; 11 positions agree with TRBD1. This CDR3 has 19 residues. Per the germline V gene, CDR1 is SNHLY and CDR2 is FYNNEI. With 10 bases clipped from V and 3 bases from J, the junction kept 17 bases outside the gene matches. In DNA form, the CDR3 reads TGTGCCATCAGGTTTAACCGGGACAGGGGGGAAGGCTATAATTCACCCCTCCACTTT. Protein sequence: CAIRFNRDRGEGYNSPLHF.

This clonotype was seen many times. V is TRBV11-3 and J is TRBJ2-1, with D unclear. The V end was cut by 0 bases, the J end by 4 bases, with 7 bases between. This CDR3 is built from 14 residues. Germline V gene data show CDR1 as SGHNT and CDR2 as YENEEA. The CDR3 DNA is TGTGCCAGCAGCTTAGATTCGGAGTACAATGAGCAGTTCTTC. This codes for CASSLDSEYNEQFF. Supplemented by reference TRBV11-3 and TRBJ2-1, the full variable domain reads EAGVVQSPRYKIIEKKQPVAFWCNPISGHNTLYWYLQNLGQGPELLIRYENEEAVDDSQLPKDRFSAERLKGVDSTLKIQPAELGDSAVYLCASSLDSEYNEQFFGPGTRLTVL.

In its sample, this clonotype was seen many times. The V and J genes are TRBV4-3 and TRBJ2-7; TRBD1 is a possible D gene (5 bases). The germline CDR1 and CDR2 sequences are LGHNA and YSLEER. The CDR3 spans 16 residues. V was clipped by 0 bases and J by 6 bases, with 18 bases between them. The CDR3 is CASSQDRDTRGAEQYF. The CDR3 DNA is TGCGCCAGCAGCCAAGATCGAGACACAAGGGGCGCCGAGCAGTACTTC.

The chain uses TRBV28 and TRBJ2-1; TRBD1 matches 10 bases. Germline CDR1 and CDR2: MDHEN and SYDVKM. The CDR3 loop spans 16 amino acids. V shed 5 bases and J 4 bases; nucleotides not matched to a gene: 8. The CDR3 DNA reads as TGTGCCAGCAGTCTCCTAGGACAGGGGGGTTACAATGAGCAGTTCTTC. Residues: CASSLLGQGGYNEQFF.

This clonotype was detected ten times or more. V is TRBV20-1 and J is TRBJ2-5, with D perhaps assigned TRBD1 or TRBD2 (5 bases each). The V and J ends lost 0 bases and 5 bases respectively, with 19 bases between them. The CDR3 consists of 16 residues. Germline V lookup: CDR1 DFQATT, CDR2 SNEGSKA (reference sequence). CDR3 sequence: CSARDARGGGSETQYF. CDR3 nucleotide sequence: TGCAGTGCTAGAGACGCTCGGGGCGGAGGATCGGAGACCCAGTACTTC.

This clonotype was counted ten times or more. DNA for the CDR3: TGCAGCGTCAGCGACAGGCGGAAGCTGAACACTGAAGCTTTCTTT. This codes for CSVSDRRKLNTEAFF. The chain uses TRBV29-1 and TRBJ1-1, with a tentative D call TRBD1 (6 bases). V gave up 6 bases and J gave up 0 bases, with 17 bases separating them. The CDR3 covers 15 residues. Germline values: CDR1 SQVTM, CDR2 ANQGSEA.

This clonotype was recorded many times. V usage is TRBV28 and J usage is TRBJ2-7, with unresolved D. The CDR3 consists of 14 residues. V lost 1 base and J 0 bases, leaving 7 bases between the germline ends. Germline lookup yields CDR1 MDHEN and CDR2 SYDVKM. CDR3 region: CASSLYKPSYEQYF. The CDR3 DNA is TGTGCCAGCAGTTTATATAAACCCTCCTACGAGCAGTACTTC. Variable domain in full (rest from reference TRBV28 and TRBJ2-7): DVKVTQSSRYLVKRTGEKVFLECVQDMDHENMFWYRQDPGLGLRLIYFSYDVKMKEKGDIPEGYSVSREKKERFSLILESASTNQTSMYLCASSLYKPSYEQYFGPGTRLTVT.

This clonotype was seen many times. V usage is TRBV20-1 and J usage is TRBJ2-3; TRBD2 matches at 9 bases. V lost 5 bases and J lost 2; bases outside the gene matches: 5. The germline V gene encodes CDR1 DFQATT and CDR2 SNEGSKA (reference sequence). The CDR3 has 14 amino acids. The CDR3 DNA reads TGCAGTGCTCCCAGCGGGGGGTACACAGATACGCAGTATTTT. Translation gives CSAPSGGYTDTQYF.

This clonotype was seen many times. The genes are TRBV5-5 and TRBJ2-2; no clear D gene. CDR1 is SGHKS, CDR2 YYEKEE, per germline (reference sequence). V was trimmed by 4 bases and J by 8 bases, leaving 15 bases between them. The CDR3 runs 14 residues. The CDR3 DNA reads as TGTGCCAGCAGCAGACACGGAGCGTCGGGGGAGCTGTTTTTT. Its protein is CASSRHGASGELFF.

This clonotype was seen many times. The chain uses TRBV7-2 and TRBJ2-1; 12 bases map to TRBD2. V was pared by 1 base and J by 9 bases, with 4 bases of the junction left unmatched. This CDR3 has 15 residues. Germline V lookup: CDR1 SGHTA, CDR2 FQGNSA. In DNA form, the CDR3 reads TGTGCCAGCAGCTTAGGACTAGCGGGAGTAAGTGAGCAGTTCTTC. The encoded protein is CASSLGLAGVSEQFF.

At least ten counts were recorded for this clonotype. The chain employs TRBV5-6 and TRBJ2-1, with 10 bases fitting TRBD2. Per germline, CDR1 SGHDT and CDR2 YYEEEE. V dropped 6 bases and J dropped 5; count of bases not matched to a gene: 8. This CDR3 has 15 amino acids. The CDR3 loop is CASKGRLAGNNEQFF. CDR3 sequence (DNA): TGTGCCAGCAAAGGTCGACTAGCGGGTAACAATGAGCAGTTCTTC. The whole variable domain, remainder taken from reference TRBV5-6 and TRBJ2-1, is DAGVTQSPTHLIKTRGQQVTLRCSPKSGHDTVSWYQQALGQGPQFIFQYYEEEERQRGNFPDRFSGHQFPNYSSELNVNALLLGDSALYLCASKGRLAGNNEQFFGPGTRLTVL.

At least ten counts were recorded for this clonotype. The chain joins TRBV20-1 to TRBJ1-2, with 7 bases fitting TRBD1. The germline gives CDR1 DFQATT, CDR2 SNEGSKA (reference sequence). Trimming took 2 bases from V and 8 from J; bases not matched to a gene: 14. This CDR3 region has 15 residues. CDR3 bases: TGCAGTGCTAGATTGGGGGGGCAGGGGGTCGACGGCTACACCTTC. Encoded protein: CSARLGGQGVDGYTF.

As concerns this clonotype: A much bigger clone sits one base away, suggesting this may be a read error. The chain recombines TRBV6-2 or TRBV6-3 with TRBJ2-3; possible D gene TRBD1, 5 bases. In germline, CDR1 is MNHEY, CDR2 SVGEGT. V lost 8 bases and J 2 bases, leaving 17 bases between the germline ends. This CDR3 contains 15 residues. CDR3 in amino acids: CASFASPTVTDTQYF. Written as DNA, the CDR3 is TGTGCCAGCTTCGCGAGCCCGACAGTCACAGATACGCAGTATTTT.

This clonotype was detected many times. The CDR3 loop reads CASSLVNGQGWYGYTF. As DNA, the CDR3 is TGCGCCAGCAGCTTGGTAAACGGACAGGGGTGGTATGGCTACACCTTC. The rearrangement joins TRBV5-1 to TRBJ1-2; 9 bases match TRBD1. The ends lost 0 bases at V and 5 bases at J; junction bases unmatched: 8. Germline CDR1 and CDR2: SGHRS and YFSETQ. CDR3 size: 16 residues. The full variable domain, with the rest looked up from reference TRBV5-1 and TRBJ1-2, is KAGVTQTPRYLIKTRGQQVTLSCSPISGHRSVSWYQQTPGQGLQFLFEYFSETQRNKGNFPGRFSGRQFSNSRSEMNVSTLELGDSALYLCASSLVNGQGWYGYTFGSGTRLTVV.

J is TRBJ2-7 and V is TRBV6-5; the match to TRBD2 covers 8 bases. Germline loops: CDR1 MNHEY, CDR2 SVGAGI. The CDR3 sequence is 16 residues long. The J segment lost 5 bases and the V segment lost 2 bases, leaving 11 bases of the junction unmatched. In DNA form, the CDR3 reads TGTGCCAGCAGTTACGGACTCTCGGGGGGGGTGCACGAGCAGTACTTC. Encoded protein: CASSYGLSGGVHEQYF.

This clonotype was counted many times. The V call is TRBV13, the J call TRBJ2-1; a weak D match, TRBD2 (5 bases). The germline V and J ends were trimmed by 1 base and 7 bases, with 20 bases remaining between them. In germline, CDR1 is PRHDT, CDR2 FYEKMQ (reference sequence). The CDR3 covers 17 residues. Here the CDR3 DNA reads TGTGCCAGCAGCTTAGCCTACTCAGCCCGAGGGTTAAATGAGCAGTTCTTC. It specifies CASSLAYSARGLNEQFF.

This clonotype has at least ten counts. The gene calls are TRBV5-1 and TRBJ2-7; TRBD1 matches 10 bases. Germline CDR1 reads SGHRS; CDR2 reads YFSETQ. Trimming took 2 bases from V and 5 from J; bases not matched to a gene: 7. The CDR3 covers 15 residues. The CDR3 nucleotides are TGCGCCAGCAGCTTCCGGGACAGGGGAGGGGACGAGCAGTACTTC. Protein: CASSFRDRGGDEQYF.

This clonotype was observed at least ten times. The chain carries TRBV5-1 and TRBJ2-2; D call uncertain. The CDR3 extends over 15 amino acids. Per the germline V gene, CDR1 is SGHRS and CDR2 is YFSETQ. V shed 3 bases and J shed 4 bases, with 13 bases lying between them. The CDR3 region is CASSSIAGSTGELFF. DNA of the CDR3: TGCGCCAGCAGCTCGATAGCAGGCTCCACCGGGGAGCTGTTTTTT.

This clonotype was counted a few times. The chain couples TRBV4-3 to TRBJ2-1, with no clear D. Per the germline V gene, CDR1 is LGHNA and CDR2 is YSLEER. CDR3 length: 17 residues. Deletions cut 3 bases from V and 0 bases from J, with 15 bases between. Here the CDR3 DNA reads TGCGCCAGCAGCCAGAGAATCCAGGTTACCTCCTACAATGAGCAGTTCTTC. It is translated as CASSQRIQVTSYNEQFF.